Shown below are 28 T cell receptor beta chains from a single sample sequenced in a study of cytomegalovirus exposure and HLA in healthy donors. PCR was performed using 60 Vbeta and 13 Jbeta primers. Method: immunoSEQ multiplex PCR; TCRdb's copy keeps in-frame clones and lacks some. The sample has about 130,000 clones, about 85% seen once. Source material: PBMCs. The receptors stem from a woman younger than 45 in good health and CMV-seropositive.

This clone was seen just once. DNA for the CDR3: TGTGCCAGCAGTTACAATCCGGGTGGGAGGGATGAGCAGTTCTTC. This gives the protein CASSYNPGGRDEQFF. The chain combines TRBV6-6 with TRBJ2-1, with TRBD2 matching over 7 bases. J lost 8 bases, V lost 2 bases, and 9 bases had no gene match. Germline V gene data show CDR1 as MNHNY and CDR2 as SVGAGI (reference sequence). The CDR3 is made up of 15 amino acids.

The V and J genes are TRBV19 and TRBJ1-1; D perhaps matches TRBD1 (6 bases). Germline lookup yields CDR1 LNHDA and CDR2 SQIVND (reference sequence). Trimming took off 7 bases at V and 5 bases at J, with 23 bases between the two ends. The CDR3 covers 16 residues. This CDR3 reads CASIDPGGPSGTEAFF. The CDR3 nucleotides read TGTGCCAGTATCGACCCGGGGGGGCCGAGTGGTACTGAAGCTTTCTTT.

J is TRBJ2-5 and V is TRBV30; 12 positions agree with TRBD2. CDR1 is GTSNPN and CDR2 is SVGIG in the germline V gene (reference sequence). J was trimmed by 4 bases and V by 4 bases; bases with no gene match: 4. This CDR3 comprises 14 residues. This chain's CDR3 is CAWTPGLAGETQYF. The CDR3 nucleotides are TGTGCCTGGACTCCGGGACTAGCGGGAGAGACCCAGTACTTC.

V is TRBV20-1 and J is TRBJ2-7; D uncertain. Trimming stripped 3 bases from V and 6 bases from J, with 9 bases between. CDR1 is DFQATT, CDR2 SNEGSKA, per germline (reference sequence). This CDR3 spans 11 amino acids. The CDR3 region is CSASIPGEQYF. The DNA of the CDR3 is TGCAGTGCTAGTATTCCGGGCGAGCAGTACTTC.

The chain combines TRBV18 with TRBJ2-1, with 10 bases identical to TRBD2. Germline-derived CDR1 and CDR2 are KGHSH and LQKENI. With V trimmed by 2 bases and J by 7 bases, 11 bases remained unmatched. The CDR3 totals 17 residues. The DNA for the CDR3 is TGTGCCAGCTCACCATATCCAGCGGGAGGGGTAGAAAATGAGCAGTTCTTC. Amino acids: CASSPYPAGGVENEQFF.

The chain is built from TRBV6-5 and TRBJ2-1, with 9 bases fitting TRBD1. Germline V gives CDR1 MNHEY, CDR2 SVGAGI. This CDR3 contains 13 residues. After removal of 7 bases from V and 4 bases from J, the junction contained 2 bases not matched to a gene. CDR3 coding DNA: TGTGCCAGCATAGGACAGGGGTACAATGAGCAGTTCTTC. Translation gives CASIGQGYNEQFF.

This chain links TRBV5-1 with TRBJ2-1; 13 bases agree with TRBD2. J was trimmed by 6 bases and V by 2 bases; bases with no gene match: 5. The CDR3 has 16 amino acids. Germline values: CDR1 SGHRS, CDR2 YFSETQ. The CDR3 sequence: CASSFGTSGTSNEQFF. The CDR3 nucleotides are TGCGCCAGCAGCTTCGGGACTAGCGGGACCTCCAATGAGCAGTTCTTC.

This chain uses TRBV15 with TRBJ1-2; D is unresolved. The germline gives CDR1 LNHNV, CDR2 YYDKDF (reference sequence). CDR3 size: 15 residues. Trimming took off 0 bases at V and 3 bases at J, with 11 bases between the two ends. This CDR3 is CATSRDYAGDYGYTF. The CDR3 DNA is TGTGCCACCAGCAGAGATTACGCCGGAGACTATGGCTACACCTTC.

In nucleotides, the CDR3 is TGTGCATCAGGGGATAGTCTAACGAACACTGAAGCTTTCTTT. It is translated as CASGDSLTNTEAFF. The chain carries TRBV10-3 and TRBJ1-1; tentative D call: TRBD1 (6 bases). This CDR3 spans 14 amino acids. Germline V gene data show CDR1 as ENHRY and CDR2 as SYGVKD.

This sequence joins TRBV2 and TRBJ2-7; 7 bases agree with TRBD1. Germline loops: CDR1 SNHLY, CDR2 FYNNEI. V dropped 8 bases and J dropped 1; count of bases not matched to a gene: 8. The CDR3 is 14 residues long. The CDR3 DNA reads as TGTGCCAGCCGCCGACAGGGTGTTTCCTACGAGCAGTACTTC. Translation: CASRRQGVSYEQYF.

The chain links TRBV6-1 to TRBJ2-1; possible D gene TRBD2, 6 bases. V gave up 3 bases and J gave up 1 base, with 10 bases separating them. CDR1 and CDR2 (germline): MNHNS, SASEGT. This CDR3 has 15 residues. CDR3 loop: CASSDSGWSYNEQFF. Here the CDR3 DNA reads TGTGCCAGCAGTGACAGCGGGTGGTCCTACAATGAGCAGTTCTTC.

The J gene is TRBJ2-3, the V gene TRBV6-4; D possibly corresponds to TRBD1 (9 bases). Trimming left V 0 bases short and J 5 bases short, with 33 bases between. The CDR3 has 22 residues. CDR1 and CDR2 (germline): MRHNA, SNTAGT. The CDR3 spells CASSDSETGGGESRAGVDTQYF. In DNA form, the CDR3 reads TGTGCCAGCAGTGACTCCGAAACAGGGGGCGGTGAGAGCCGAGCGGGAGTAGATACGCAGTATTTT.

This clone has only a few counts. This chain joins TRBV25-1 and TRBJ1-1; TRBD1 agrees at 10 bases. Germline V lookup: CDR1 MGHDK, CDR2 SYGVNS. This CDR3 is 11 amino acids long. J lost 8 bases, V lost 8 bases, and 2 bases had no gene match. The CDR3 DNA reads TGTGCCAGCCGGGACAGGGGCGAAGCTTTCTTT. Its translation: CASRDRGEAFF.

The CDR3 protein is CASSPTGGSYGYTF. The CDR3 nucleotides are TGTGCCAGCTCCCCCACAGGGGGCAGCTATGGCTACACCTTC. The chain recombines TRBV18 with TRBJ1-2; the match to TRBD1 covers 9 bases. Germline CDR1 and CDR2: KGHSH and LQKENI. V shed 6 bases, J shed 4 bases, and the junction held 6 bases outside the gene matches. This CDR3 region has 14 residues.

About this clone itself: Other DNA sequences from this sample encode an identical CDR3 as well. Written as DNA, the CDR3 is TGTGCCAGCAGCTTAGGTAGAGAGACCCAGTACTTC. Residues: CASSLGRETQYF. The gene calls are TRBV7-9 and TRBJ2-5; D is unresolved. The germline CDR1 and CDR2 sequences are SEHNR and FQNEAQ (reference sequence). V lost 1 base and J 4 bases, leaving 4 bases between the germline ends. The CDR3 has 12 amino acids.

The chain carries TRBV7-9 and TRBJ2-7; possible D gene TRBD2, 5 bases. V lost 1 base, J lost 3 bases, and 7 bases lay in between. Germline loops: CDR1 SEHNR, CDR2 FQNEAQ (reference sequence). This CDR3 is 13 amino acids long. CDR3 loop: CASSLGGGYEQYF. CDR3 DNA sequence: TGTGCCAGCAGCTTAGGCGGAGGCTACGAGCAGTACTTC.

CDR3 nucleotides: TGTGCCAGCAGGCGACAGGGGGGCTATCAGAAAGAGACCCAGTACTTC. Encoded protein: CASRRQGGYQKETQYF. The chain combines TRBV27 with TRBJ2-5; 9 bases fit TRBD1. Germline CDR1 is MNHEY and CDR2 is SMNVEV (reference sequence). This CDR3 region has 16 residues. Losses at the gene ends were 6 bases for V and 3 bases for J; bases not matched to a gene: 11.

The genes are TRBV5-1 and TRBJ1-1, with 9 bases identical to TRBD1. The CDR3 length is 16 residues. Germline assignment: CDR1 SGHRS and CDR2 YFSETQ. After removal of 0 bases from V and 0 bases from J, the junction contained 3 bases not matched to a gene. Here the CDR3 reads CASSLVTGGMNTEAFF. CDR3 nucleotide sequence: TGCGCCAGCAGCTTGGTGACAGGGGGGATGAACACTGAAGCTTTCTTT. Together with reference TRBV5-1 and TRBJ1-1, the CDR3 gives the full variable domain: KAGVTQTPRYLIKTRGQQVTLSCSPISGHRSVSWYQQTPGQGLQFLFEYFSETQRNKGNFPGRFSGRQFSNSRSEMNVSTLELGDSALYLCASSLVTGGMNTEAFFGQGTRLTVV.

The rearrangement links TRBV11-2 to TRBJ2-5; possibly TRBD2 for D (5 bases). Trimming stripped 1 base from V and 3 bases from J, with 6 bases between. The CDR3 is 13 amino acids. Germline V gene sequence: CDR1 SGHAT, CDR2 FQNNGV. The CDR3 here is CASSLGAEETQYF. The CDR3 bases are TGTGCCAGCAGCTTAGGAGCGGAAGAGACCCAGTACTTC. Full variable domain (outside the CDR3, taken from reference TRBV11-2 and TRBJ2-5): EAGVAQSPRYKIIEKRQSVAFWCNPISGHATLYWYQQILGQGPKLLIQFQNNGVVDDSQLPKDRFSAERLKGVDSTLKIQPAKLEDSAVYLCASSLGAEETQYFGPGTRLLVL.

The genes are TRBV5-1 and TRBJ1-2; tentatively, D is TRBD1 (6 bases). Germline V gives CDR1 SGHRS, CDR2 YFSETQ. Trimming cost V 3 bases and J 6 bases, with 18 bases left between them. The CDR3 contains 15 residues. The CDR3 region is CASSSADRSFDGYTF. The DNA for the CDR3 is TGCGCCAGCAGCTCTGCTGACAGGTCCTTCGATGGCTACACCTTC.

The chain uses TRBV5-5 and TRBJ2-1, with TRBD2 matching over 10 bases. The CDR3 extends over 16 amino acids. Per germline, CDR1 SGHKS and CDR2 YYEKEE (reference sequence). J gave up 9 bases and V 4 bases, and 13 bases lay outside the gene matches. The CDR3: CASSTIAGGFSIEQFF. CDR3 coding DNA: TGTGCCAGCAGCACCATAGCGGGGGGCTTTTCGATTGAGCAGTTCTTC. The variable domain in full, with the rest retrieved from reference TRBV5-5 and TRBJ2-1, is DAGVTQSPTHLIKTRGQQVTLRCSPISGHKSVSWYQQVLGQGPQFIFQYYEKEERGRGNFPDRFSARQFPNYSSELNVNALLLGDSALYLCASSTIAGGFSIEQFFGPGTRLTVL.

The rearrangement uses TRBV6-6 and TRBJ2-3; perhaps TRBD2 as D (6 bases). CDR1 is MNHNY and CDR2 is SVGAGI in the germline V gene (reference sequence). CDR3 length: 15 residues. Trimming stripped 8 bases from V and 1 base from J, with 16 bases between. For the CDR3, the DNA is TGTGCCAGCTTCATATCGTGGGGGGGCACAGATACGCAGTATTTT. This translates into CASFISWGGTDTQYF.

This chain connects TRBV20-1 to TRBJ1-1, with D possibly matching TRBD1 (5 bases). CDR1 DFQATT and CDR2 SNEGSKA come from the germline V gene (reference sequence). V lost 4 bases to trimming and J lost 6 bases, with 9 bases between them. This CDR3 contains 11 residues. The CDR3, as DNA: TGCAGTGCTATCCGACAGTCTGAAGCTTTCTTT. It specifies CSAIRQSEAFF.

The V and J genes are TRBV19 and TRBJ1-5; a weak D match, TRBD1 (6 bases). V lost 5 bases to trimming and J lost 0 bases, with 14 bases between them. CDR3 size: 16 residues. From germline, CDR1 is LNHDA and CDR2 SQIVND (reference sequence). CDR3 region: CASSLGAALSNQPQHF. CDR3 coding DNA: TGTGCCAGTAGTTTGGGGGCAGCACTTAGCAATCAGCCCCAGCATTTT.

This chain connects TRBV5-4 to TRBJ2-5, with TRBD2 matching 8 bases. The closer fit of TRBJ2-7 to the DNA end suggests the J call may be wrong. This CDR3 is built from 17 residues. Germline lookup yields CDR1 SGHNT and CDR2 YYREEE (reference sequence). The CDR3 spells CASSPAGRGGGLYEQYF. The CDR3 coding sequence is TGTGCCAGCAGCCCCGCCGGGAGGGGAGGTGGGCTCTACGAGCAGTACTTC.

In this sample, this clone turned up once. The CDR3 is CAISDRDRGDQPQHF. The CDR3 region has the DNA TGTGCCATCAGTGATAGAGACAGGGGCGATCAGCCCCAGCATTTT. V and J are TRBV10-3 and TRBJ1-5; TRBD1 matches 8 bases. This CDR3 comprises 15 residues. The junction had 6 bases not matched to a gene; V was cut back by 3 bases and J by 5 bases. Germline values: CDR1 ENHRY, CDR2 SYGVKD.

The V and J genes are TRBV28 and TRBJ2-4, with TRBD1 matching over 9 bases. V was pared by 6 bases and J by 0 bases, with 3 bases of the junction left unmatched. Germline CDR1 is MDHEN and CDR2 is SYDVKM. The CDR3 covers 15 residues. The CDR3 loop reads CASRPTGGAKNIQYF. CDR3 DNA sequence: TGTGCCAGCAGGCCGACAGGGGGAGCCAAAAACATTCAGTACTTC.

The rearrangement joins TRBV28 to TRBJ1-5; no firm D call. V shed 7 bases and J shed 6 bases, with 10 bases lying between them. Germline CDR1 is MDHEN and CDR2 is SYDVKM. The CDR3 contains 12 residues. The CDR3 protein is CASTSYSQPQHF. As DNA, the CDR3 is TGTGCCAGCACCTCCTACAGTCAGCCCCAGCATTTT.